The present T cell receptor (beta chain) was sequenced within a study of CD8+ T cells in alopecia areata. Germline CDR1 reads MGHRA; CDR2 reads YSYEKL. The V segment lost 3 bases and the J segment 8 bases; nucleotides outside the gene matches: 7. The CDR3 sequence is 14 residues long. Extraction of RNA preceded its reverse transcription into cDNA, which served as the sequencing template. Data came from immunoSEQ multiplex PCR; TCRdb stores just in-frame clones and leaves some out. Found here are 110,000 or so clones, around two fifths of them singletons; the top ten hold approximately 2.8%. Specimens obtained from alopecia areata patients comprised lesional scalp punch biopsies and peripheral blood.

The chain uses TRBV4-1 and TRBJ1-2; 9 positions match TRBD1. Sequencing used CD4+ T cells sorted from blood. The receptor was derived from a human donor with alopecia areata. The CDR3 DNA follows: TGCGCCAGCAGCCAGGGGACAGGGACGAAAGGCTACACCTTC. This sequence encodes CASSQGTGTKGYTF.